Below are 23 T cell receptor beta chains sequenced from a single sample in a study of blood T cells in healthy people across ages. A second PCR of roughly 6 to 12 cycles used a sample-barcoded 5' primer and a J-beta primer mix. TCRdb recomputed calls from the 5' RACE reads with MiXCR, one row per CDR3 protein. This sample has approximately 820,000 distinct CDR3 sequences, with about 42% found just once. Sequenced material: blood. Receptors originate from a man in his 60s in good health.

As regards this clonotype: This could be a read error, since a much larger clone is one nucleotide away. The rearrangement joins TRBV6-2 or TRBV6-3 to TRBJ2-7; D is undetermined. Trimming took off 1 base at V and 3 bases at J, with 1 base between the two ends. Germline CDR1 and CDR2: MNHEY and SVGEGT. The CDR3 sequence is 11 residues long. The DNA for the CDR3 is TGTGCCAGCAGTTACTACTACGAGCAGTACTTC. This gives the protein CASSYYYEQYF.

This clonotype occurred many times. The gene calls are TRBV12-3 or TRBV12-4 and TRBJ2-3, with 8 nucleotides matching TRBD2. The ends lost 5 bases at V and 5 bases at J; junction bases unmatched: 6. The CDR3 has 14 amino acids. As DNA, the CDR3 is TGTGCCAGCAGTGTCGGGGGGGCCGGAGATACGCAGTATTTT. It is translated as CASSVGGAGDTQYF.

This clonotype occurred a few times. The CDR3 is CASRQPSGGLTDTQYF. The CDR3 nucleotides are TGTGCCAGCAGACAACCTAGCGGGGGCCTCACAGATACGCAGTATTTT. The chain employs TRBV7-2 and TRBJ2-3; 10 bases line up with TRBD2. The V gene's germline CDR1 is SGHTA and CDR2 FQGNSA. This CDR3 is 16 amino acids long. After removal of 6 bases from V and 2 bases from J, the junction contained 8 bases not matched to a gene.

In this sample, this clonotype turned up a few times. V gene TRBV29-1 combines with J gene TRBJ2-1; weak D call: TRBD2 (5 bases). V shed 7 bases and J shed 7 bases, with 11 bases lying between them. CDR3 size: 11 residues. Germline CDR1 reads SQVTM; CDR2 reads ANQGSEA. CDR3: CSAPRENEQFF. The CDR3, as DNA: TGCAGCGCCCCCCGGGAAAATGAGCAGTTCTTC.

The count of this clonotype is one. An end of the junction does not agree with germline; a read error may underlie this. The rearrangement joins TRBV2 to TRBJ2-5, with 9 positions matching TRBD1. The assigned J gene may be wrong: the sequence end matches TRBJ2-7 better. This CDR3 spans 15 amino acids. CDR1 and CDR2 from the germline V gene are SNHLY and FYNNEI. The DNA for the CDR3 is TGTGCCGGCAGTTATCTCGGGACAGGGTTGGTCGAGCAGTACTTC. This translates into CAGSYLGTGLVEQYF.

The rearrangement links TRBV5-4 to TRBJ2-1, with TRBD2 matching over 12 bases. V dropped 3 bases and J dropped 4; count of bases not matched to a gene: 8. CDR3 size: 17 residues. CDR1 and CDR2 (germline): SGHNT, YYREEE (reference sequence). The CDR3 reads CASSWTMTSGGYNEQFF. Written as DNA, the CDR3 is TGTGCCAGCAGCTGGACGATGACTAGCGGGGGATACAATGAGCAGTTCTTC.

This clonotype was detected only a few times. V usage is TRBV3-1 and J usage is TRBJ1-1; D is unresolved. Germline loops: CDR1 LGHDT, CDR2 YNNKEL (reference sequence). The CDR3 runs to 13 residues. The ends were cut back, 2 bases at V and 1 base at J, with 5 bases in the middle. CDR3 amino acids: CASSQYRNTEAFF. In DNA form, the CDR3 reads TGTGCCAGCAGCCAATACAGGAACACTGAAGCTTTCTTT.

The CDR3 region is CASSQVRADTEAFF. As DNA, the CDR3 is TGTGCCAGCAGCCAAGTCAGGGCGGACACTGAAGCTTTCTTT. V gene TRBV14 combines with J gene TRBJ1-1; D may be TRBD1 (5 bases). The CDR3 has 14 amino acids. CDR1 is SGHDN and CDR2 is FVKESK in the germline V gene. With 1 base removed from V and 3 bases from J, the gap between germline ends came to 9 bases.

The V and J genes are TRBV4-2 and TRBJ2-1, with 13 bases fitting TRBD2. Per germline, CDR1 LGHNA and CDR2 YNFKEQ. The V gene end was trimmed by 0 bases and the J gene end by 7 bases; junction bases not matched to a gene: 9. The CDR3 contains 18 residues. As DNA, the CDR3 is TGTGCCAGCAGCCAAGAAGGGGGACTAGCGGGGCAACGAAATGAGCAGTTCTTC. Its translation: CASSQEGGLAGQRNEQFF.

This clonotype was counted ten times or more. The V gene is TRBV4-3, the J gene TRBJ2-7, with D maybe TRBD1 (6 bases). The germline V and J ends were trimmed by 3 bases and 6 bases, with 12 bases remaining between them. This CDR3 spans 13 amino acids. Germline-derived CDR1 and CDR2 are LGHNA and YSLEER. The CDR3 bases are TGCGCCAGCAGCCAGACAGGTTTAGGCGAGCAGTACTTC. This gives the protein CASSQTGLGEQYF.

This chain uses TRBV27 with TRBJ2-7; TRBD1 is a possible D gene (5 bases). The CDR3 covers 16 residues. V lost 5 bases, J lost 2 bases, and 19 bases lay in between. CDR1 MNHEY and CDR2 SMNVEV come from the germline V gene (reference sequence). CDR3 amino acids: CASSRSGIQGTYEQYF. The CDR3 nucleotides read TGTGCCAGCAGTAGATCTGGCATCCAGGGCACCTACGAGCAGTACTTC.

This clonotype occurred many times. The chain carries TRBV7-4 and TRBJ2-7; a weak D match, TRBD1 (6 bases). The CDR3 is 17 residues long. Looked up from germline, CDR1 is SGHVT and CDR2 is SQSDAQ. Deletions cut 1 base from V and 1 base from J, with 17 bases between. DNA for the CDR3: TGTGCCAGCAGCTTAGACAGGGAAAGGAACAATTCCTACGAGCAGTACTTC. Protein: CASSLDRERNNSYEQYF.

The V gene is TRBV6-5, the J gene TRBJ2-3; TRBD1 is a possible D gene (5 bases). The CDR3 runs 15 residues. Germline CDR1 MNHEY, CDR2 SVGAGI. Trimming removed 7 bases from V and 0 bases from J, with 14 bases in between. The chain's CDR3 is CASTTGSFSTDTQYF. As DNA, the CDR3 is TGTGCCAGCACTACAGGATCCTTTAGCACAGATACGCAGTATTTT.

The chain has TRBV7-9 and TRBJ2-1; 7 positions match TRBD1. V dropped 5 bases and J dropped 10; count of bases not matched to a gene: 14. Germline V gene data show CDR1 as SEHNR and CDR2 as FQNEAQ (reference sequence). There are 15 residues in the CDR3. The CDR3 reads CASSPPTLTGYEQFF. The CDR3 DNA sequence: TGTGCCAGCAGCCCGCCGACCTTGACAGGGTACGAGCAGTTCTTC. The whole variable domain, remainder taken from reference TRBV7-9 and TRBJ2-1, is DTGVSQNPRHKITKRGQNVTFRCDPISEHNRLYWYRQTLGQGPEFLTYFQNEAQLEKSRLLSDRFSAERPKGSFSTLEIQRTEQGDSAMYLCASSPPTLTGYEQFFGPGTRLTVL.

This chain joins TRBV6-6 and TRBJ2-7; maybe TRBD1 (6 bases). Trimming removed 6 bases from V and 3 bases from J, with 18 bases in between. Per germline, CDR1 MNHNY and CDR2 SVGAGI (reference sequence). This CDR3 is built from 15 residues. The CDR3 DNA sequence: TGTGCCAGCAGAGACGTCCAGGACAGAAGCTACGAGCAGTACTTC. Protein: CASRDVQDRSYEQYF.

The V call is TRBV7-2, the J call TRBJ2-7; D ambiguous. The V gene's germline CDR1 is SGHTA and CDR2 FQGNSA. This CDR3 is built from 14 residues. Trimming cost V 1 base and J 4 bases, with 11 bases left between them. CDR3 amino acids: CASSLVIDRYEQYF. The CDR3 bases are TGTGCCAGCAGCTTAGTGATCGACCGATACGAGCAGTACTTC.

The chain employs TRBV24-1 and TRBJ2-1; 11 nucleotides agree with TRBD2. This CDR3 is 17 amino acids long. Germline V gives CDR1 KGHDR, CDR2 SFDVKD. V trimming: 4 bases; J trimming: 4 bases; junction bases outside the gene matches: 8. The DNA for the CDR3 is TGTGCCACCAGTGACCCGACTAGCGGGGCGGGTTACAATGAGCAGTTCTTC. Residues: CATSDPTSGAGYNEQFF.

The chain combines TRBV9 with TRBJ1-2; maybe TRBD1 (5 bases). The germline gives CDR1 SGDLS, CDR2 YYNGEE. This CDR3 region has 14 residues. V shed 3 bases and J shed 3 bases, with 12 bases lying between them. CDR3 nucleotide sequence: TGTGCCAGCAGCGGTGACAGAGAACACTATGGCTACACCTTC. It yields the protein CASSGDREHYGYTF.

The V gene is TRBV27, the J gene TRBJ2-3; 8 nucleotides match TRBD2. J gave up 6 bases and V 4 bases, and 6 bases lay outside the gene matches. The CDR3 has 14 residues. Per germline, CDR1 MNHEY and CDR2 SMNVEV (reference sequence). In nucleotides, the CDR3 is TGTGCCAGCAGTTCGCAGCGGGAGTCGGATACGCAGTATTTT. Encoded protein: CASSSQRESDTQYF.

This chain connects TRBV10-3 to TRBJ2-1, with 8 nucleotides matching TRBD2. CDR1 is ENHRY and CDR2 is SYGVKD in the germline V gene. The CDR3 contains 15 residues. J lost 7 bases, V lost 5 bases, and 10 bases had no gene match. The CDR3 nucleotides read TGTGCCATCAGTCCGACTAGCGAAGTACATAATGAGCAGTTCTTC. This codes for CAISPTSEVHNEQFF.

The sample holds one count of this clonotype. The junction shows a germline mismatch at one end, possibly a read error. The chain is built from TRBV4-3 and TRBJ2-7, with a possible D match to TRBD1 (5 bases). The CDR3 is made up of 15 amino acids. The germline V gene has CDR1 LGHNA and CDR2 YSLEER. The CDR3 is CASSQDRAISDEQYF. The DNA for the CDR3 is TGCGCCAGCAGCCAAGACAGGGCGATCTCCGACGAGCAGTACTTC.

This clonotype showed up just a few times. V is TRBV21-1 and J is TRBJ2-7; the table names TRBD2, a call not compared with the DNA. TRBV21-1 is reported as a pseudogene. There are 15 residues in the CDR3. The CDR3 bases are TGTGCCAGCAGCAACGGGACTAGCGGGGTTTACGAGCAGTACTTC. It specifies CASSNGTSGVYEQYF.

This sequence joins TRBV3-1 and TRBJ1-1, with D unclear. Germline assignment: CDR1 LGHDT and CDR2 YNNKEL (reference sequence). This CDR3 region has 14 residues. Deletions cut 6 bases from V and 1 base from J, with 12 bases between. The CDR3 protein is CASRKGSANTEAFF. CDR3 DNA sequence: TGTGCCAGCAGAAAAGGTAGTGCGAACACTGAAGCTTTCTTT.